This passage covers 21 T cell receptor beta chains from one sample sequenced in a study of blood T cell repertoires in COVID-19. Libraries were prepared by immunoSEQ multiplex PCR; TCRdb keeps only in-frame clonotypes and omits some of them. Of approximately 300,000 clones listed, roughly 90% are singletons. What was sequenced was PBMCs or T cells enriched from blood (not recorded which). The receptor set was obtained from a woman aged 25 to 39 who had recovered from COVID-19.

The rearrangement uses TRBV13 and TRBJ1-2, with D unresolved. V was shortened by 0 bases and J by 1 base, with 6 bases between the two germline ends. There are 14 residues in the CDR3. Per germline, CDR1 PRHDT and CDR2 FYEKMQ (reference sequence). In DNA form, the CDR3 reads TGTGCCAGCAGCTTAGGCCCTAATAACTATGGCTACACCTTC. This gives the protein CASSLGPNNYGYTF.

V and J are TRBV4-2 and TRBJ1-4; unclear D gene. CDR1 and CDR2 (germline): LGHNA, YNFKEQ. This CDR3 is 15 amino acids long. The V gene lost 0 bases and the J gene lost 4 bases, with 9 bases spanning the gap. The CDR3, as DNA: TGTGCCAGCAGCCAAGAAGGAGGTATTAATGAAAAACTGTTTTTT. Amino acids: CASSQEGGINEKLFF.

The chain couples TRBV2 to TRBJ2-2, with TRBD1 matching 10 bases. The ends lost 6 bases at V and 2 bases at J; junction bases unmatched: 3. The CDR3 contains 15 residues. The germline V gene encodes CDR1 SNHLY and CDR2 FYNNEI. The CDR3 coding sequence is TGTGCCAGCAGCGCGACAGGGGGCAACACCGGGGAGCTGTTTTTT. Translating gives CASSATGGNTGELFF.

The J gene is TRBJ1-4, the V gene TRBV2, with TRBD1 as a possible D gene (5 bases). The CDR3 spans 14 residues. Trimming cost V 6 bases and J 0 bases, with 8 bases left between them. Germline CDR1 and CDR2: SNHLY and FYNNEI. Here the CDR3 DNA reads TGTGCCAGCAGAGACAGACCAACTAATGAAAAACTGTTTTTT. Amino acids: CASRDRPTNEKLFF.

The J gene is TRBJ2-5, the V gene TRBV7-2, with 7 bases that match TRBD2. The CDR3 totals 14 residues. Germline V gives CDR1 SGHTA, CDR2 FQGNSA. V lost 7 bases and J lost 2; bases outside the gene matches: 7. In DNA form, the CDR3 reads TGTGCCAGCACCTCGCGAGCGGGACAAGAGACCCAGTACTTC. Residues: CASTSRAGQETQYF.

With regard to this clone: The junction departs from the called germline gene at one end, perhaps through a read error. The chain has TRBV7-7 and TRBJ2-1; 7 bases agree with TRBD2. From germline, CDR1 is SSHAT and CDR2 FNYEAQ (reference sequence). This CDR3 has 14 amino acids. The CDR3 is CASSISGNRDEQFF. CDR3 coding DNA: TGTGCTAGCAGCATAAGCGGGAATAGGGATGAGCAGTTCTTC.

V and J are TRBV28 and TRBJ2-4; maybe TRBD1 (6 bases). The V end lost 7 bases, the J end lost 8 bases, and 21 bases lay between the germline ends. Germline CDR1 reads MDHEN; CDR2 reads SYDVKM. The CDR3 covers 15 residues. The CDR3 bases are TGTGCCAGCACCCGTAAGGTCACCAGGGGAGACATTCAGTACTTC. It encodes CASTRKVTRGDIQYF.

The J gene is TRBJ2-7, the V gene TRBV9, with TRBD2 identical over 8 bases. Trimming cost V 4 bases and J 6 bases; bases outside gene matches: 12. The CDR3 runs 15 residues. Germline lookup yields CDR1 SGDLS and CDR2 YYNGEE. The CDR3 spells CASSSGGLGSSEQYF. The DNA for the CDR3 is TGTGCCAGCAGCTCGGGAGGGCTAGGGTCTTCCGAGCAGTACTTC.

The genes are TRBV15 and TRBJ1-5, with a weak D call TRBD1 (5 bases). Deletions cut 0 bases from V and 7 bases from J, with 13 bases between. The CDR3 is made up of 15 amino acids. CDR1 LNHNV and CDR2 YYDKDF come from the germline V gene (reference sequence). The CDR3 is CATSRDAQGGQPQHF. CDR3 in DNA: TGTGCCACCAGCAGAGATGCTCAGGGCGGCCAGCCCCAGCATTTT.

This clone was observed a few times. The chain has TRBV3-1 (or the pseudogene TRBV3-2) and TRBJ1-4, with 9 positions matching TRBD1. V shed 0 bases, J shed 4 bases, and the junction held 3 bases outside the gene matches. The CDR3 consists of 16 residues. Germline assignment: CDR1 LGHDT and CDR2 YNNKEL (reference sequence). The CDR3 DNA is TGTGCCAGCAGCCAAGACCGGGACAGGGTTAATGAAAAACTGTTTTTT. Amino acids: CASSQDRDRVNEKLFF.

The chain recombines TRBV28 with TRBJ1-2; 8 bases align to TRBD1. The trim removed 4 bases at V and 9 bases at J, leaving 7 bases unmatched. The CDR3 extends over 13 amino acids. Germline CDR1 MDHEN, CDR2 SYDVKM. The CDR3 DNA sequence: TGTGCCAGCAGTTCTGGACAGGGCGATAGCTACACCTTC. Translation gives CASSSGQGDSYTF.

The chain combines TRBV5-4 with TRBJ2-7, with a weak D call TRBD2 (6 bases). CDR3 length equals 17 residues. CDR1 and CDR2 (germline): SGHNT, YYREEE (reference sequence). V lost 3 bases and J lost 2, with 21 bases in between. The CDR3: CASSSSTLGGRTYEQYF. The CDR3 DNA follows: TGTGCCAGCAGCTCATCAACATTGGGGGGACGAACCTACGAGCAGTACTTC.

This rearrangement joins TRBV5-5 to TRBJ2-3; 9 nucleotides line up with TRBD2. CDR1 and CDR2 (germline): SGHKS, YYEKEE (reference sequence). Losses at the gene ends were 1 base for V and 4 bases for J; bases not matched to a gene: 7. CDR3 length equals 16 residues. The CDR3: CASSLLAGGPSDTQYF. The CDR3 nucleotides are TGTGCCAGCAGCTTGCTTGCGGGAGGGCCATCAGATACGCAGTATTTT.

The chain couples TRBV7-2 to TRBJ2-7; 10 bases agree with TRBD1. Germline loops: CDR1 SGHTA, CDR2 FQGNSA. V was clipped by 6 bases and J by 2 bases; unmatched bases: 4. This CDR3 is 14 amino acids long. CDR3 bases: TGTGCCAGCAGTGGGACAGGGGAAGCCTACGAGCAGTACTTC. Amino acid sequence: CASSGTGEAYEQYF.

CDR3 nucleotides: TGTGCCAGCAGCCAAGCCCCGGGACTAGTACCCACAGATACGCAGTATTTT. Its protein is CASSQAPGLVPTDTQYF. This rearrangement joins TRBV4-2 to TRBJ2-3; TRBD2 matches 8 bases. CDR1 and CDR2 (germline): LGHNA, YNFKEQ. With 1 base clipped from V and 2 bases from J, the junction kept 8 bases outside the gene matches. This CDR3 contains 17 residues.

The chain links TRBV6-5 to TRBJ1-5, with a possible D match to TRBD1 (6 bases). The germline V and J ends were trimmed by 4 bases and 3 bases, with 10 bases remaining between them. The germline gives CDR1 MNHEY, CDR2 SVGAGI. The CDR3 is made up of 14 amino acids. CDR3 in amino acids: CASSLGAANQPQHF. CDR3 nucleotides: TGTGCCAGCAGTTTGGGGGCCGCCAATCAGCCCCAGCATTTT.

This chain joins TRBV4-1 and TRBJ1-5; 9 nucleotides line up with TRBD1. The CDR3 has 17 amino acids. Germline V CDR1 and CDR2: MGHRA, YSYEKL. V gave up 0 bases and J gave up 4 bases; unmatched junction bases: 7. The CDR3 region has the DNA TGCGCCAGCAGCCAAGAAGGTTTGACAGGGGGGAATCAGCCCCAGCATTTT. It is translated as CASSQEGLTGGNQPQHF.

The CDR3 nucleotides read TGTGCCACCGGGAGGGATAACACCGGGGAGCTGTTTTTT. It is translated as CATGRDNTGELFF. This chain joins TRBV7-3 and TRBJ2-2; 8 nucleotides agree with TRBD2. The trim removed 10 bases at V and 2 bases at J, leaving 3 bases unmatched. Germline V gene data show CDR1 as SGHTA and CDR2 as FQGTGA. This CDR3 comprises 13 residues.

V gene TRBV20-1 combines with J gene TRBJ1-2; D is uncertain. V lost 8 bases, J lost 1 base, and 5 bases lay in between. The CDR3 contains 10 residues. Per the germline V gene, CDR1 is DFQATT and CDR2 is SNEGSKA (reference sequence). CDR3 amino acids: CSTYNYGYTF. In DNA form, the CDR3 reads TGCAGTACCTATAACTATGGCTACACCTTC.

The chain combines TRBV14 with TRBJ1-2; D is undetermined. Germline V lookup: CDR1 SGHDN, CDR2 FVKESK. The CDR3 contains 12 residues. Trimming left V 4 bases short and J 5 bases short, with 8 bases between. The CDR3 loop is CASSPAGYGYTF. The CDR3 DNA sequence: TGTGCCAGCAGCCCCGCCGGGTATGGCTACACCTTC.

This chain connects TRBV19 to TRBJ2-7, with 9 bases identical to TRBD1. The germline V gene has CDR1 LNHDA and CDR2 SQIVND (reference sequence). Germline trimming cut 4 bases from V and 2 bases from J; bases unmatched to any gene: 3. The CDR3 covers 14 residues. CDR3 bases: TGTGCCAGTAGTAGGGACAGGGCACCCTACGAGCAGTACTTC. This codes for CASSRDRAPYEQYF.